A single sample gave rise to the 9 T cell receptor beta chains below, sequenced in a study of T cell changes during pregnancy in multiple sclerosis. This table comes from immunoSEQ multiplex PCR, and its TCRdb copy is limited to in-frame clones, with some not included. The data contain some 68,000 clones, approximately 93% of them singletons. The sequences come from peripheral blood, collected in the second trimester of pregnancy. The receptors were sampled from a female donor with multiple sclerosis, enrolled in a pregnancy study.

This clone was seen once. This CDR3 reads CASSLSGANVLTF. The CDR3 nucleotides are TGTGCCAGCAGTTTATCTGGGGCCAACGTCCTGACTTTC. The chain joins TRBV6-5 to TRBJ2-6, with D uncertain. This CDR3 spans 13 amino acids. In germline, CDR1 is MNHEY, CDR2 SVGAGI. V lost 4 bases and J lost 1, with 2 bases in between.

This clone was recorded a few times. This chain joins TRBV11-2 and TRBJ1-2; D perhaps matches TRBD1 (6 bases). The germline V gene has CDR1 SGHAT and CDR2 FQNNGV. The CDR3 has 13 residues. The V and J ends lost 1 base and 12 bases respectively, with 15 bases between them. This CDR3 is CASSLAGTPIHTF. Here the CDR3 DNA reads TGTGCCAGCAGCTTAGCTGGGACACCTATACACACCTTC.

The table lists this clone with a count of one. The CDR3: CASSEMTVYEQYF. The CDR3 nucleotides read TGTGCCAGCAGTGAAATGACAGTCTACGAGCAGTACTTC. This rearrangement joins TRBV25-1 to TRBJ2-7; D is perhaps TRBD1 (5 bases). The germline CDR1 and CDR2 sequences are MGHDK and SYGVNS. The V gene lost 2 bases and the J gene lost 3 bases, with 8 bases spanning the gap. This CDR3 contains 13 residues.

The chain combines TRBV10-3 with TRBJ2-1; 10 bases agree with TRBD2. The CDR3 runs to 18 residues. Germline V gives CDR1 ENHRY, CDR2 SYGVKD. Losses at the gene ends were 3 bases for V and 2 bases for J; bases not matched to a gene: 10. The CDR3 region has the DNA TGTGCCATCAGTGACCCCGGGACTAGCGCTTCCACCTACAATGAGCAGTTCTTC. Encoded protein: CAISDPGTSASTYNEQFF.

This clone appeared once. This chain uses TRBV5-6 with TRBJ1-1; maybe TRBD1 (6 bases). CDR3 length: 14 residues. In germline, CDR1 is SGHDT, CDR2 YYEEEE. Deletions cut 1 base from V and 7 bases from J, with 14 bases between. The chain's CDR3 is CASSLSGGTYEAFF. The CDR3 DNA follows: TGTGCCAGCAGCTTGTCGGGGGGCACCTATGAAGCTTTCTTT. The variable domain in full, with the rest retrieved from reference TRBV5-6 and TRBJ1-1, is DAGVTQSPTHLIKTRGQQVTLRCSPKSGHDTVSWYQQALGQGPQFIFQYYEEEERQRGNFPDRFSGHQFPNYSSELNVNALLLGDSALYLCASSLSGGTYEAFFGQGTRLTVV.

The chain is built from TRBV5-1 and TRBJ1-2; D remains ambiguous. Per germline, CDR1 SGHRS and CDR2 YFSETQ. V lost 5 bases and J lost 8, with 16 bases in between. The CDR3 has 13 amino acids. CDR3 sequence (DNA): TGCGCCAGCAGTACGGAGGGAACGAGGGGCTACACCTTC. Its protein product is CASSTEGTRGYTF.

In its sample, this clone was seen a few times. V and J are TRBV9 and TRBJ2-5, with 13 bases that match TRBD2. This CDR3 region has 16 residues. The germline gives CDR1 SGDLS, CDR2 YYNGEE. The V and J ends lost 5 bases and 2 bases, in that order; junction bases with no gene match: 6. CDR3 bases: TGTGCCAGCAGTCGGACTAGCGGGAGCTGGCAAGAGACCCAGTACTTC. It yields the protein CASSRTSGSWQETQYF. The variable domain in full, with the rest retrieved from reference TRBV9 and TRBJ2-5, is DSGVTQTPKHLITATGQRVTLRCSPRSGDLSVYWYQQSLDQGLQFLIQYYNGEERAKGNILERFSAQQFPDLHSELNLSSLELGDSALYFCASSRTSGSWQETQYFGPGTRLLVL.

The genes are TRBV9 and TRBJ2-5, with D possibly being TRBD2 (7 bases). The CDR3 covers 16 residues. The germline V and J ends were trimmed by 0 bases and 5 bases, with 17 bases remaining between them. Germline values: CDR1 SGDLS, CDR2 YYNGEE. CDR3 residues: CASSVVGGGPVETQYF. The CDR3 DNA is TGTGCCAGCAGCGTAGTTGGGGGGGGGCCGGTGGAGACCCAGTACTTC.

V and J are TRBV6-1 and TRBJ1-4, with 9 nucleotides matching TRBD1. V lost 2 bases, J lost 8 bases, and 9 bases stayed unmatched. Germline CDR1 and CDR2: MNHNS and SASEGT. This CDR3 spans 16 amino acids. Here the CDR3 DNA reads TGTGCCAGCAGTGAAATAGTGGGACAGGGAAGGGAAAAACTGTTTTTT. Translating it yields CASSEIVGQGREKLFF.